The present TCR beta chain was sequenced within a study of response to subunit inactivated influenza vaccine. The V gene lost 0 bases and the J gene lost 1 base, with 16 bases spanning the gap. The CDR3 length is 17 residues. CDR1 SGHRS and CDR2 YFSETQ come from the germline V gene. Study results and caveats: The authors offered the suggestion that each seasonal influenza vaccination recruits few new T cells.

Each CDR3 protein is one row after TCRdb ran MiXCR on the RT-PCR reads. The table lists 650,000 to 700,000 distinct CDR3 sequences, around 14% of them singletons. About this clonotype: Antigen: not known.

The sequence came from a man aged 45-65 years who received an inactivated influenza vaccine. The gene calls are TRBV5-1 and TRBJ1-1; D is unclear. The sequenced sample was PBMCs from blood, obtained roughly 13 days after vaccination. The CDR3 is CASSLAVPQVGNTEAFF. DNA of the CDR3: TGCGCCAGCAGCTTGGCGGTGCCTCAAGTCGGGAACACTGAAGCTTTCTTT.